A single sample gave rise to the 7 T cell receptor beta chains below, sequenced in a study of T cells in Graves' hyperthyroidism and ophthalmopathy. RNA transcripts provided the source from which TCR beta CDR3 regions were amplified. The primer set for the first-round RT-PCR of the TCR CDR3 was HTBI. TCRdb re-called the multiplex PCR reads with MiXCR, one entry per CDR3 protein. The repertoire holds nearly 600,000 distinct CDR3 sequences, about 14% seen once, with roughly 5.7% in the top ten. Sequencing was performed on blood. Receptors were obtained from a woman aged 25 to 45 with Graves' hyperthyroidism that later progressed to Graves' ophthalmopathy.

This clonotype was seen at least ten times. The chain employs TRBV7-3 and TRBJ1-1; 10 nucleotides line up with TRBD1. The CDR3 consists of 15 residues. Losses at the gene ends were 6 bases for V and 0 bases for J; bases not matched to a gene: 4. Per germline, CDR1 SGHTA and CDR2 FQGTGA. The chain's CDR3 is CASSSGQGLNTEAFF. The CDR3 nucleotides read TGTGCCAGCAGTTCGGGACAGGGGCTGAACACTGAAGCTTTCTTT.

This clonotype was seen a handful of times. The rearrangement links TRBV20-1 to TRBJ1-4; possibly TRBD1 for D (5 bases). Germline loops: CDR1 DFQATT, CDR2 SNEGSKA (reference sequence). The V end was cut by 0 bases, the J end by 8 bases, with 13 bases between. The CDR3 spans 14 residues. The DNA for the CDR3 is TGCAGTGCTAGAGATATCAGGGAAGGAGAAAAACTGTTTTTT. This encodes CSARDIREGEKLFF.

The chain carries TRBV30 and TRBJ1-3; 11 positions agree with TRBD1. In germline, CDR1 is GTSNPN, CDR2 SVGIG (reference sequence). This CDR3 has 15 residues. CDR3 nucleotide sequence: TGTGCTTCAGGACAGGGGGCGTCTGACGGAAACACCATATATTTT. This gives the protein CASGQGASDGNTIYF.

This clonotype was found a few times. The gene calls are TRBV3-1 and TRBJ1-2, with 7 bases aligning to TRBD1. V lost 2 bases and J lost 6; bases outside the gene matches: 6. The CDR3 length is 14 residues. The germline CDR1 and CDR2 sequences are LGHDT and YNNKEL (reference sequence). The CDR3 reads CASSQQGQVDGYTF. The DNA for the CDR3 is TGTGCCAGCAGCCAACAAGGACAGGTAGATGGCTACACCTTC.

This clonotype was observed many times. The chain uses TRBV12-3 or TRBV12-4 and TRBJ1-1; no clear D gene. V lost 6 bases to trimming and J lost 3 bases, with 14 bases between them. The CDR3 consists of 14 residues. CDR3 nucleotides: TGTGCCAGCAGACCCGCCGGGCGGTACACTGAAGCTTTCTTT. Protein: CASRPAGRYTEAFF.

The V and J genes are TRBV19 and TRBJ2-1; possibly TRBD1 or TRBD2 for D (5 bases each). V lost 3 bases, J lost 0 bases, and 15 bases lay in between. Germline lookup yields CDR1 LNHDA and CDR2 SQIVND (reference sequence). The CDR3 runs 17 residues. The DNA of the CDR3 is TGTGCCAGTAGTATGGGGGAACCCGTGAGCTCCTACAATGAGCAGTTCTTC. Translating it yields CASSMGEPVSSYNEQFF.

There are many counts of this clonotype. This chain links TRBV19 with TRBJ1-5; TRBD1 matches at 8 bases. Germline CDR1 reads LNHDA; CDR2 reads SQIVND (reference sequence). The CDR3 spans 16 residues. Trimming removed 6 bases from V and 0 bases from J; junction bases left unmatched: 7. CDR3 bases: TGTGCCAGTAGCCCAACAGGGGGATATAGCAATCAGCCCCAGCATTTT. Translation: CASSPTGGYSNQPQHF.